Following are 24 T cell receptor beta chains from one sample sequenced in a study of OX40 agonist ivuxolimab in advanced cancers. Some clones are missing from TCRdb's copy, which holds only in-frame ones; the method was immunoSEQ multiplex PCR. This sample yields 100,000 or so clones, of which 95% to 96% are seen a single time; about 2% belongs to the top ten. Sequencing was performed on CD4+ or CD8+ T cells sorted from blood, taken in a trial of the OX40 agonist ivuxolimab. These receptors all come from an adult with an advanced solid tumor such as melanoma, head and neck, liver or kidney cancer.

The chain is built from TRBV19 and TRBJ1-6; D gene uncertain. The CDR3 loop spans 12 amino acids. CDR1 and CDR2 from the germline V gene are LNHDA and SQIVND (reference sequence). V dropped 5 bases and J dropped 6 bases, with 5 bases sitting between them. The CDR3 DNA sequence: TGTGCCAGTAGTGGATCTAATTCACCCCTCCACTTT. Translation gives CASSGSNSPLHF.

This clone showed up just once. This sequence joins TRBV5-4 and TRBJ1-1; D unresolved. Trimming shortened V by 3 bases and J by 5 bases, and 14 bases separated the two germline ends. Germline values: CDR1 SGHNT, CDR2 YYREEE (reference sequence). CDR3 length equals 14 residues. The CDR3 spells CASSYRAMGTEAFF. CDR3 nucleotides: TGTGCCAGCAGCTACCGCGCGATGGGGACTGAAGCTTTCTTT.

This clone has a single count. The chain recombines TRBV6-5 with TRBJ2-3, with D hard to call. CDR1 is MNHEY, CDR2 SVGAGI, per germline. The CDR3 has 14 amino acids. V lost 1 base to trimming and J lost 4 bases, with 9 bases between them. The CDR3 bases are TGTGCCAGCAGTTACTATGAATCGGCAGATACGCAGTATTTT. Its translation: CASSYYESADTQYF.

CDR3 region: CASSLGTAGPTGELFF. CDR3 in DNA: TGTGCCAGCAGCTTAGGGACGGCAGGACCTACCGGGGAGCTGTTTTTT. The rearrangement uses TRBV11-2 and TRBJ2-2; no firm D call. With 1 base removed from V and 5 bases from J, the gap between germline ends came to 14 bases. The CDR3 has 16 residues. CDR1 and CDR2 from the germline V gene are SGHAT and FQNNGV.

The chain has TRBV7-9 and TRBJ1-2; a weak D match, TRBD1 (6 bases). Trimming cost V 1 base and J 4 bases, with 19 bases left between them. The CDR3 runs 17 residues. Germline V CDR1 and CDR2: SEHNR, FQNEAQ (reference sequence). The CDR3 DNA is TGTGCCAGCAGCTTAGGGACCTCAGGGGCGGCTGGCTATGGCTACACCTTC. Translated, it gives CASSLGTSGAAGYGYTF.

This rearrangement joins TRBV6-5 to TRBJ1-6; tentatively, D is TRBD1 (5 bases). The CDR3 sequence is 14 residues long. Trimming took 2 bases from V and 5 from J, leaving 7 bases between them. The germline V gene has CDR1 MNHEY and CDR2 SVGAGI. This CDR3 is CASSYKGNNSPLHF. The DNA for the CDR3 is TGTGCCAGCAGTTACAAGGGGAATAATTCACCCCTCCACTTT.

The V gene is TRBV6-5, the J gene TRBJ2-7, with D maybe TRBD1 (6 bases). There are 16 residues in the CDR3. CDR1 and CDR2 from the germline V gene are MNHEY and SVGAGI. V dropped 3 bases and J dropped 0 bases, with 15 bases sitting between them. This chain's CDR3 is CASSYARQASSYEQYF. Here the CDR3 DNA reads TGTGCCAGCAGTTATGCGCGACAGGCTAGCTCCTACGAGCAGTACTTC.

The chain carries TRBV21-1 and TRBJ2-1; the table assigns TRBD2, which was not confirmed against the DNA. TRBV21-1 is described as a pseudogene. The CDR3 runs to 14 residues. The CDR3 loop is CASSKAIEYDEQFF. CDR3 coding DNA: TGTGCCAGCAGCAAAGCGATAGAGTACGATGAGCAGTTCTTC.

This chain uses TRBV4-1 with TRBJ2-7; TRBD1 aligns across 11 bases. J was trimmed by 4 bases and V by 2 bases; bases with no gene match: 4. CDR3 length equals 15 residues. Germline V gene sequence: CDR1 MGHRA, CDR2 YSYEKL. CDR3 protein: CASSQRTGGIYEQYF. As DNA, the CDR3 is TGCGCCAGCAGCCAAAGGACAGGGGGCATTTACGAGCAGTACTTC.

The gene calls are TRBV5-1 and TRBJ2-7; 7 nucleotides align to TRBD1. This CDR3 contains 14 residues. The germline V gene has CDR1 SGHRS and CDR2 YFSETQ. V lost 3 bases to trimming and J lost 0 bases; unmatched junction nucleotides: 3. The CDR3 nucleotides read TGCGCCAGCAGCTCGACAGGGAGCTCCTACGAGCAGTACTTC. Translating it yields CASSSTGSSYEQYF.

This chain's CDR3 is CASSRTPTEAFF. The CDR3 DNA reads as TGTGCCAGCAGCCGGACTCCCACTGAAGCTTTCTTT. This sequence joins TRBV7-9 and TRBJ1-1; D remains ambiguous. The CDR3 runs to 12 residues. Between the trimmed V and J ends, which lost 5 bases and 4 bases, there was a span of 8 bases. Looked up from germline, CDR1 is SEHNR and CDR2 is FQNEAQ (reference sequence).

Here the CDR3 DNA reads TGTGCCAGCAGTCTCAGGGGATCTGGCAATGAGCAGTTCTTC. It translates to CASSLRGSGNEQFF. The chain joins TRBV27 to TRBJ2-1, with a possible D match to TRBD1 (6 bases). Looked up from germline, CDR1 is MNHEY and CDR2 is SMNVEV (reference sequence). Deletions cut 5 bases from V and 6 bases from J, with 14 bases between. The CDR3 contains 14 residues.

The CDR3 spells CASSVSGTSGYNEQFF. In nucleotides, the CDR3 is TGTGCCAGCAGCGTATCCGGGACTAGCGGCTACAATGAGCAGTTCTTC. The chain recombines TRBV9 with TRBJ2-1; 11 nucleotides match TRBD2. V was pared by 1 base and J by 3 bases, with 3 bases of the junction left unmatched. Germline V gene data show CDR1 as SGDLS and CDR2 as YYNGEE. There are 16 residues in the CDR3.

The chain carries TRBV25-1 and TRBJ1-1; D possibly corresponds to TRBD1 (5 bases). V was trimmed by 4 bases and J by 6 bases, leaving 12 bases between them. Germline V CDR1 and CDR2: MGHDK, SYGVNS. CDR3 size: 13 residues. CDR3 nucleotide sequence: TGTGCCAGCAGTGGATCCGGGACCGCTGAAGCTTTCTTT. This encodes CASSGSGTAEAFF.

CDR3 coding DNA: TGTGCCAGCAGTTACGGTAGGGCCAACGTCCTGACTTTC. Residues: CASSYGRANVLTF. The genes are TRBV6-5 and TRBJ2-6, with unresolved D. This CDR3 comprises 13 residues. V was clipped by 2 bases and J by 5 bases, with 4 bases between them. Germline CDR1 MNHEY, CDR2 SVGAGI.

The rearrangement joins TRBV30 to TRBJ2-5; D perhaps matches TRBD2 (6 bases). The CDR3 spans 13 residues. Germline values: CDR1 GTSNPN, CDR2 SVGIG (reference sequence). V dropped 6 bases and J dropped 0 bases, with 11 bases sitting between them. In DNA form, the CDR3 reads TGTGCCTGTACGGGGGAAAACCAAGAGACCCAGTACTTC. It is translated as CACTGENQETQYF.

V usage is TRBV4-3 and J usage is TRBJ2-7; D may match TRBD1 or TRBD2 (5 bases each). V was cut by 1 base and J by 7 bases, with 17 bases left in between. The CDR3 extends over 15 amino acids. Germline CDR1 is LGHNA and CDR2 is YSLEER. The CDR3 here is CASSQVLGESREQYF. CDR3 bases: TGCGCCAGCAGCCAAGTTTTGGGGGAATCACGAGAGCAGTACTTC.

The V gene is TRBV10-2, the J gene TRBJ2-7; 10 bases fit TRBD1. The CDR3 sequence is 15 residues long. Looked up from germline, CDR1 is WSHSY and CDR2 is SAAADI. J lost 2 bases, V lost 8 bases, and 9 bases had no gene match. CDR3 sequence reads: CASSVPGQGTYEQYF. The DNA for the CDR3 is TGCGCCAGCTCTGTTCCGGGACAGGGGACCTACGAGCAGTACTTC.

V is TRBV7-9 and J is TRBJ2-7; D is unresolved. V was cut by 1 base and J by 7 bases, with 8 bases left in between. This CDR3 is built from 12 residues. Per germline, CDR1 SEHNR and CDR2 FQNEAQ (reference sequence). CDR3 amino acids: CASSLDSWEQYF. In DNA, the CDR3 is TGTGCCAGCAGCTTAGATTCCTGGGAGCAGTACTTC.

The chain recombines TRBV7-8 with TRBJ1-4; no definite D call. The CDR3 loop spans 13 amino acids. The V gene's germline CDR1 is SGHVS and CDR2 FQNEAQ. Trimming took off 1 base at V and 8 bases at J, with 8 bases between the two ends. The CDR3 loop is CASSLDMGEKLFF. The DNA for the CDR3 is TGTGCCAGCAGCTTAGATATGGGGGAAAAACTGTTTTTT.

The chain employs TRBV6-4 and TRBJ1-1, with 10 nucleotides matching TRBD1. Per the germline V gene, CDR1 is MRHNA and CDR2 is SNTAGT. CDR3 length: 15 amino acids. V lost 6 bases to trimming and J lost 5 bases; unmatched junction nucleotides: 9. CDR3 protein: CASSETGTGETEAFF. The CDR3 DNA sequence: TGTGCCAGCAGCGAAACCGGGACAGGGGAGACTGAAGCTTTCTTT.

The J gene is TRBJ1-5, the V gene TRBV7-2; no clear D. Between the trimmed V and J ends, which lost 5 bases and 2 bases, there was a span of 16 bases. From germline, CDR1 is SGHTA and CDR2 FQGNSA. The CDR3 is made up of 16 amino acids. The CDR3 sequence: CASSRTWVDGNQPQHF. For the CDR3, the DNA is TGTGCCAGCAGCCGTACTTGGGTTGATGGCAATCAGCCCCAGCATTTT.

The rearrangement joins TRBV7-2 to TRBJ1-4; 9 bases match TRBD1. Trimming took 7 bases from V and 7 from J; bases not matched to a gene: 10. The CDR3 contains 15 residues. CDR1 SGHTA and CDR2 FQGNSA come from the germline V gene. The CDR3 DNA reads TGTGCCAGCACCCGCGAACCGGGACAGGGTGAAAAACTGTTTTTT. Translated: CASTREPGQGEKLFF.

This clone was found once. V usage is TRBV6-1 and J usage is TRBJ2-4; TRBD1 matches 8 bases. Germline V CDR1 and CDR2: MNHNS, SASEGT. Losses at the gene ends were 4 bases for V and 7 bases for J; bases not matched to a gene: 3. CDR3 length equals 13 residues. CDR3 amino acids: CASSVRQGNIQYF. CDR3 in DNA: TGTGCCAGCAGTGTGCGACAGGGGAACATTCAGTACTTC.